Sequencing of this T cell receptor beta chain was carried out in a study of read filtering for tumor transcriptome and immune sequencing. Study overall: About 8 patients were R-ISS I, roughly 15 were R-ISS II, 6 or 7 were R-ISS III. IR-seq gave about 4.05 to 11 million TCR reads per sample; RNA-seq gave roughly 80 to 1,300.

CDR1 and CDR2 (germline): SEHNR, FQNEAQ (reference sequence). J was trimmed by 7 bases and V by 4 bases; bases with no gene match: 10. This CDR3 is 15 amino acids long. In this sample, this clonotype turned up many times. From 350 to 500 ng of RNA, a library with molecular barcoded alpha/delta and beta/gamma adaptors was made. TCRdb reprocessed the reads via MiXCR and lists one record per CDR3 protein. The sample lists around 50,000 distinct CDR3 sequences, 9% to 15% occurring once. Every patient had bone marrow sampled while the disease was active. The genes are TRBV7-9 and TRBJ2-1; 7 nucleotides line up with TRBD2. The source material was a population of CD138-negative cells sorted from bone marrow. The clonotype comes from a donor aged 40 or over with multiple myeloma. In DNA, the CDR3 is TGTGCCAGCAGCTCCTGGGCGGGAGAGGGAAATGAGCAGTTCTTC. It yields the protein CASSSWAGEGNEQFF.